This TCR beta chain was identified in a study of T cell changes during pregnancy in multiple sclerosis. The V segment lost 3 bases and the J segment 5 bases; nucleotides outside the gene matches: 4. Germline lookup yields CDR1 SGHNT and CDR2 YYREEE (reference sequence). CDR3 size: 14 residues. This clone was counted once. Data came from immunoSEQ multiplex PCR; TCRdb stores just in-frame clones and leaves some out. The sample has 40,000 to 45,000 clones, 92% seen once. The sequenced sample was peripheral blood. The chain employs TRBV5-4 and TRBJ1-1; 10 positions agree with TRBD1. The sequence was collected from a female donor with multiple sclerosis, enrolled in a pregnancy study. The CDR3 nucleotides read TGTGCCAGCAGCTGGACAGGGGGGGAAACTGAAGCTTTCTTT. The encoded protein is CASSWTGGETEAFF.